Below are 17 T cell receptor beta chains sequenced from a single sample in a study of blood T cells in healthy people across ages. A second PCR, run for 7 to 11 cycles, used a sample-barcoded 5' primer plus a J-beta primer mix. MiXCR was run by TCRdb on the 5' RACE reads, yielding one entry per CDR3 protein. Of some 860,000 distinct CDR3 sequences listed, just over 55% were seen once; the top ten hold roughly 24%. Sequencing was done on a sample of blood. The receptors come from a middle-aged man in good health.

This chain connects TRBV27 to TRBJ1-5; no clear D. From germline, CDR1 is MNHEY and CDR2 SMNVEV (reference sequence). Trimming shortened V by 5 bases and J by 3 bases, and 17 bases separated the two germline ends. This CDR3 spans 16 amino acids. As DNA, the CDR3 is TGTGCCAGCAGTCCCCAATGGTCGCAGGACAATCAGCCCCAGCATTTT. Its protein product is CASSPQWSQDNQPQHF.

This clonotype was seen once. This sequence joins TRBV4-2 and TRBJ2-5; D might be TRBD1 (6 bases). CDR1 is LGHNA, CDR2 YNFKEQ, per germline. The CDR3 covers 17 residues. Trimming stripped 8 bases from V and 0 bases from J, with 22 bases between. The CDR3 sequence is CASSSGDTISDQETQYF. Written as DNA, the CDR3 is TGTGCCAGCTCCTCCGGGGACACAATTTCGGACCAAGAGACCCAGTACTTC.

The rearrangement uses TRBV5-1 and TRBJ2-5; D remains unclear. The CDR3 extends over 13 amino acids. The germline CDR1 and CDR2 sequences are SGHRS and YFSETQ. V was clipped by 4 bases and J by 11 bases, with 18 bases between them. CDR3 sequence (DNA): TGCGCCAGCAGCACCTCAGAACACAATGAGCAGTACTTC. Translation: CASSTSEHNEQYF.

This chain uses TRBV28 with TRBJ2-1; D gene uncertain. Germline CDR1 reads MDHEN; CDR2 reads SYDVKM. This CDR3 has 13 residues. With 5 bases removed from V and 8 bases from J, the gap between germline ends came to 13 bases. For the CDR3, the DNA is TGTGCCAGCAGTATACCGGGTAGGGATGAGCAGTTCTTC. Its translation: CASSIPGRDEQFF.

The rearrangement links TRBV2 to TRBJ2-3; unclear D gene. In germline, CDR1 is SNHLY, CDR2 FYNNEI. This CDR3 comprises 13 residues. With 7 bases removed from V and 4 bases from J, the gap between germline ends came to 12 bases. The CDR3 reads CASKVSGPDTQYF. Written as DNA, the CDR3 is TGTGCCAGCAAGGTTAGTGGGCCAGATACGCAGTATTTT.

This clonotype came up once. The chain links TRBV28 to TRBJ1-2, with 9 positions matching TRBD1. There are 15 residues in the CDR3. Trimming took 4 bases from V and 8 from J; bases not matched to a gene: 11. In germline, CDR1 is MDHEN, CDR2 SYDVKM. The DNA of the CDR3 is TGTGCCAGCAGTTCCGAGGGACAGGGACACGTCGGCTACACCTTC. It is translated as CASSSEGQGHVGYTF.

The V call is TRBV29-1, the J call TRBJ2-4; 8 bases are shared with TRBD1. The end of the DNA fits TRBJ2-7 better, so the J call may be wrong. CDR3 length: 13 residues. CDR1 and CDR2 from the germline V gene are SQVTM and ANQGSEA. For the CDR3, the DNA is TGCAGCGTTGGAATCACAGGGGGCTACGAGCAGTACTTC. It codes for CSVGITGGYEQYF.

The chain has TRBV15 and TRBJ2-4, with D unclear. The CDR3 is 14 residues long. Germline V lookup: CDR1 LNHNV, CDR2 YYDKDF (reference sequence). V dropped 3 bases and J dropped 0 bases, with 6 bases sitting between them. The CDR3 region is CATSSEIAKNIQYF. As DNA, the CDR3 is TGTGCCACCAGCAGCGAAATAGCCAAAAACATTCAGTACTTC.

This clonotype turned up a few times. This chain links TRBV9 with TRBJ1-2; D might be TRBD1 (5 bases). The germline V and J ends were trimmed by 4 bases and 0 bases, with 16 bases remaining between them. Germline V lookup: CDR1 SGDLS, CDR2 YYNGEE. The CDR3 runs 16 residues. The CDR3 DNA follows: TGTGCCAGCAGCTCCCTACCCGACAGATCTAACTATGGCTACACCTTC. Protein product: CASSSLPDRSNYGYTF. The whole variable domain, filled in from reference TRBV9 and TRBJ1-2, reads DSGVTQTPKHLITATGQRVTLRCSPRSGDLSVYWYQQSLDQGLQFLIQYYNGEERAKGNILERFSAQQFPDLHSELNLSSLELGDSALYFCASSSLPDRSNYGYTFGSGTRLTVV.

V gene TRBV12-3 or TRBV12-4 combines with J gene TRBJ2-7; 12 bases agree with TRBD1. This CDR3 contains 15 residues. The V and J ends lost 8 bases and 4 bases, in that order; junction bases with no gene match: 9. The DNA of the CDR3 is TGTGCCAGCGGGCGACGGGGACAGGGGGCTTACGAGCAGTACTTC. Protein product: CASGRRGQGAYEQYF.

This clonotype was seen a handful of times. This chain connects TRBV28 to TRBJ2-5, with a tentative D call TRBD1 (6 bases). The V and J ends lost 6 bases and 0 bases respectively, with 14 bases between them. Germline CDR1 and CDR2: MDHEN and SYDVKM. CDR3 length: 15 residues. This CDR3 reads CASSDPGTYQETQYF. The DNA of the CDR3 is TGTGCCAGCAGCGACCCAGGGACATACCAAGAGACCCAGTACTTC.

The chain is built from TRBV7-2 and TRBJ1-5, with 8 positions matching TRBD1. CDR1 and CDR2 from the germline V gene are SGHTA and FQGNSA. The V gene end was trimmed by 5 bases and the J gene end by 3 bases; junction bases not matched to a gene: 6. This CDR3 has 15 amino acids. CDR3 nucleotides: TGTGCCAGCAGCGCCTGGACAGGGAACAATCAGCCCCAGCATTTT. It translates to CASSAWTGNNQPQHF. Full variable domain (remainder filled in from reference TRBV7-2 and TRBJ1-5): GAGVSQSPSNKVTEKGKDVELRCDPISGHTALYWYRQSLGQGLEFLIYFQGNSAPDKSGLPSDRFSAERTGGSVSTLTIQRTQQEDSAVYLCASSAWTGNNQPQHFGDGTRLSIL.

The gene calls are TRBV20-1 and TRBJ2-3; a possible D gene is TRBD2 (6 bases). Deletions cut 3 bases from V and 2 bases from J, with 12 bases between. Germline lookup yields CDR1 DFQATT and CDR2 SNEGSKA (reference sequence). The CDR3 spans 14 residues. CDR3 in amino acids: CSARKRAVTDTQYF. In DNA form, the CDR3 reads TGCAGTGCTAGGAAGCGGGCCGTCACAGATACGCAGTATTTT.

This clonotype was counted between two and nine times. The chain links TRBV3-1 to TRBJ2-5; D is possibly TRBD1 (5 bases). The CDR3 length is 19 residues. Deletions cut 1 base from V and 0 bases from J, with 21 bases between. Per the germline V gene, CDR1 is LGHDT and CDR2 is YNNKEL (reference sequence). CDR3 in DNA: TGTGCCAGCAGCCAAGGACGCGTCATGGGTGGGGCCTACCAAGAGACCCAGTACTTC. It translates to CASSQGRVMGGAYQETQYF.

The CDR3 is CSAGQGGGNEQFF. In DNA form, the CDR3 reads TGCAGCGCCGGACAGGGAGGGGGCAATGAGCAGTTCTTC. The chain joins TRBV29-1 to TRBJ2-1; TRBD1 is a possible D gene (8 bases). Germline-derived CDR1 and CDR2 are SQVTM and ANQGSEA. This CDR3 region has 13 residues. Deletions cut 7 bases from V and 6 bases from J, with 16 bases between.

This chain links TRBV7-2 with TRBJ2-5, with a possible D match to TRBD2 (6 bases). Between the trimmed V and J ends, which lost 6 bases and 3 bases, there was a span of 20 bases. The CDR3 has 16 residues. CDR1 is SGHTA, CDR2 FQGNSA, per germline. CDR3 in DNA: TGTGCCAGCAGACAGTTCGGGGCGGGGCTGAAAGAGACCCAGTACTTC. Encoded protein: CASRQFGAGLKETQYF.

The chain is built from TRBV20-1 and TRBJ1-2; weak D call: TRBD1 (5 bases). The V end lost 6 bases, the J end lost 0 bases, and 17 bases lay between the germline ends. The CDR3 is made up of 15 amino acids. Looked up from germline, CDR1 is DFQATT and CDR2 is SNEGSKA (reference sequence). CDR3 in amino acids: CSADGTGLSNYGYTF. CDR3 bases: TGCAGTGCCGATGGAACAGGACTATCTAACTATGGCTACACCTTC.